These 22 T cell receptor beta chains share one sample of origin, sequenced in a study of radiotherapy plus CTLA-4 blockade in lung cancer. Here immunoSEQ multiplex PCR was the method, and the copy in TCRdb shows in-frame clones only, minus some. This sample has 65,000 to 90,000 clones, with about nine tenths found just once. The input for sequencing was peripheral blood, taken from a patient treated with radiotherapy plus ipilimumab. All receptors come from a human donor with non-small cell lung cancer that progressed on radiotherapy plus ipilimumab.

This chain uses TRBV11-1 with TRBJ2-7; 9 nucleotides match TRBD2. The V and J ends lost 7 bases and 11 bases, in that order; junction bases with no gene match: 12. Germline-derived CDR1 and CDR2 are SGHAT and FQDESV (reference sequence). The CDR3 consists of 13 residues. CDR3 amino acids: CASNRLAAPYKYV. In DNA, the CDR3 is TGTGCCAGCAACAGACTAGCGGCCCCCTACAAGTACGTC.

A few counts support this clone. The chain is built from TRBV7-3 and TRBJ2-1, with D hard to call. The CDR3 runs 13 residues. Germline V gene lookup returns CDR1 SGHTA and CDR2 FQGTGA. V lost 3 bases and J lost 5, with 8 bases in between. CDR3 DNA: TGTGCCAGCAGCTTTGGAGTTAACAATGAGCAGTTCTTC. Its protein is CASSFGVNNEQFF. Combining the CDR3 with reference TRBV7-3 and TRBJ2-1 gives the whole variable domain GAGVSQTPSNKVTEKGKYVELRCDPISGHTALYWYRQSLGQGPEFLIYFQGTGAADDSGLPNDRFFAVRPEGSVSTLKIQRTERGDSAVYLCASSFGVNNEQFFGPGTRLTVL.

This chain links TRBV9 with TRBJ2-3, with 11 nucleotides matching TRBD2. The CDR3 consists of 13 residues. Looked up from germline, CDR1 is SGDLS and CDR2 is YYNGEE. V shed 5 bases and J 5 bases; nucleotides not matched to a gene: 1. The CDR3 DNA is TGTGCCAGCAGTGGGACTAGCGGAGATACGCAGTATTTT. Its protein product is CASSGTSGDTQYF.

CDR3 in DNA: TGTGCCAGCCAAACGGGACTAGCGACCTACAATGAGCAGTTCTTC. This encodes CASQTGLATYNEQFF. The chain joins TRBV2 to TRBJ2-1; 10 nucleotides agree with TRBD2. The CDR3 is 15 residues long. Germline CDR1 reads SNHLY; CDR2 reads FYNNEI. Trimming removed 8 bases from V and 2 bases from J; junction bases left unmatched: 6.

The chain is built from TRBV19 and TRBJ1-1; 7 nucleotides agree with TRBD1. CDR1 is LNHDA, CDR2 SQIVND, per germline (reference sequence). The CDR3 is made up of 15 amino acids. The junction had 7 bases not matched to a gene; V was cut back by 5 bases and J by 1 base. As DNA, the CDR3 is TGTGCCAGTAGTGCAAGACAGGGAGGGAACACTGAAGCTTTCTTT. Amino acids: CASSARQGGNTEAFF. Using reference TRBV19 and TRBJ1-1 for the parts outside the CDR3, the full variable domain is DGGITQSPKYLFRKEGQNVTLSCEQNLNHDAMYWYRQDPGQGLRLIYYSQIVNDFQKGDIAEGYSVSREKKESFPLTVTSAQKNPTAFYLCASSARQGGNTEAFFGQGTRLTVV.

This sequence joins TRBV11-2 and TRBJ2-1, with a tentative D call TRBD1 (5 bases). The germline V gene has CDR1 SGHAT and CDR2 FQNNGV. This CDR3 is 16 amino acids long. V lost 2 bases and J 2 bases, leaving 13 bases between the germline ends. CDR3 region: CASSLQTASTYNEQFF. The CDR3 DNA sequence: TGTGCCAGCAGCTTACAGACAGCCTCAACCTACAATGAGCAGTTCTTC.

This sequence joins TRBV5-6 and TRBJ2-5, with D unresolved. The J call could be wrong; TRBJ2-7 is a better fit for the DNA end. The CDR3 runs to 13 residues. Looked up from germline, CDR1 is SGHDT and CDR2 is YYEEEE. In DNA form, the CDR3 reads TGTGCCAGCAGCTTGAGGCAGTCCTACGAGCAGTACTTC. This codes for CASSLRQSYEQYF.

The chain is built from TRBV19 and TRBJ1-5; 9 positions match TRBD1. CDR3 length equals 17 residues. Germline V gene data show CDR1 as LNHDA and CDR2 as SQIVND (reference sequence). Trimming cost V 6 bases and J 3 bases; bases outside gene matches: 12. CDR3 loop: CASSEGTGKRVNQPQHF. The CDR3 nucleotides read TGTGCCAGTAGCGAAGGGACAGGGAAGAGGGTCAATCAGCCCCAGCATTTT.

CDR3 sequence reads: CASSYRLAGYNEQFF. CDR3 nucleotides: TGTGCCAGCAGTTACCGACTAGCGGGGTACAATGAGCAGTTCTTC. The V gene is TRBV6-5, the J gene TRBJ2-1, with 11 positions matching TRBD2. Germline CDR1 is MNHEY and CDR2 is SVGAGI. The CDR3 has 15 amino acids. V was pared by 2 bases and J by 4 bases, with 1 base of the junction left unmatched.

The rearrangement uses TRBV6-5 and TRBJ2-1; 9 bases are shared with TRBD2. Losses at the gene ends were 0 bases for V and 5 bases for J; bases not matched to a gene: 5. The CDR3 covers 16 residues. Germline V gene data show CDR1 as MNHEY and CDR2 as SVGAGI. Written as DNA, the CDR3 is TGTGCCAGCAGTTACTCAGGCCTAGCGGGAAACAATGAGCAGTTCTTC. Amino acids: CASSYSGLAGNNEQFF.

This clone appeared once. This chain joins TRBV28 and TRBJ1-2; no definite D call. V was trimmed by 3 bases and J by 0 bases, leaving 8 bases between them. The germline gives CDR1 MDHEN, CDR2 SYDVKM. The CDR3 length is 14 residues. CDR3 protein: CASSFGRANYGYTF. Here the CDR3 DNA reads TGTGCCAGCAGTTTCGGGCGAGCTAACTATGGCTACACCTTC.

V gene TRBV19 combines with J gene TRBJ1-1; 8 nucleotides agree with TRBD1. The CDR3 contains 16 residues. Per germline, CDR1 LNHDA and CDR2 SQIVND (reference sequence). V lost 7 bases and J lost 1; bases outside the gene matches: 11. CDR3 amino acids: CASTAALGQANTEAFF. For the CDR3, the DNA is TGTGCCAGTACCGCCGCGTTGGGACAGGCGAACACTGAAGCTTTCTTT.

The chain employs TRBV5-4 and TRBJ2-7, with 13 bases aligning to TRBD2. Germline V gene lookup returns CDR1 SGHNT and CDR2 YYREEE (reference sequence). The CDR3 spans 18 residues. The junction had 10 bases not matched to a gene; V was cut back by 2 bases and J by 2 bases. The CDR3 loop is CASSLKGGLAGVPYEQYV. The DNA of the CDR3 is TGTGCCAGCAGCTTAAAGGGCGGACTAGCGGGGGTCCCCTACGAGCAGTACGTC.

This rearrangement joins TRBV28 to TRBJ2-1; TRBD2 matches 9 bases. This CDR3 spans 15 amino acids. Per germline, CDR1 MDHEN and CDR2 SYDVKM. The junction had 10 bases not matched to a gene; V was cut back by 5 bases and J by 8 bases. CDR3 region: CASSPPGAGGYEQFF. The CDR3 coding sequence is TGTGCCAGCAGTCCCCCTGGAGCGGGAGGCTATGAGCAGTTCTTC. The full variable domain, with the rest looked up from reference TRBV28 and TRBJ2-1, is DVKVTQSSRYLVKRTGEKVFLECVQDMDHENMFWYRQDPGLGLRLIYFSYDVKMKEKGDIPEGYSVSREKKERFSLILESASTNQTSMYLCASSPPGAGGYEQFFGPGTRLTVL.

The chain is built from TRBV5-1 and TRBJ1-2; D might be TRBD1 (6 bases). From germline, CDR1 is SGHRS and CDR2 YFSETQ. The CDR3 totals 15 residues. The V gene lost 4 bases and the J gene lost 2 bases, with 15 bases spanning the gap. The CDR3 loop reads CASSLTGLSNYGYTF. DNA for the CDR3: TGCGCCAGCAGCCTCACAGGGTTATCCAACTATGGCTACACCTTC.

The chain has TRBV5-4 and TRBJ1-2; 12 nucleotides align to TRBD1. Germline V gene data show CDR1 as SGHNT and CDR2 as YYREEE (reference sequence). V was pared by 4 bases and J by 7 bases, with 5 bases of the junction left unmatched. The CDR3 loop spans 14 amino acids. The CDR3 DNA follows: TGTGCCAGCAGCGGGGACAGGGGGCTCTTTGGCTACACCTTC. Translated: CASSGDRGLFGYTF.

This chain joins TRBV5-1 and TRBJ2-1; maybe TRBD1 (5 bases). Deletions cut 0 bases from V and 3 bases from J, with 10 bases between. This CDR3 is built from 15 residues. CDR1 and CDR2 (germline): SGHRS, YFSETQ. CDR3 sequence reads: CASSLGQGLYNEQFF. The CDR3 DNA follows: TGCGCCAGCAGCTTGGGGCAGGGCCTCTACAATGAGCAGTTCTTC.

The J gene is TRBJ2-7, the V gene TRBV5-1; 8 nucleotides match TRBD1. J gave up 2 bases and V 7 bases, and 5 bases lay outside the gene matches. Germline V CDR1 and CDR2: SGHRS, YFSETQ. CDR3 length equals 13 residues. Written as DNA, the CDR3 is TGCGCCAGCGTCATCAGGGGGCCCTACGAGCAGTACTTC. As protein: CASVIRGPYEQYF.

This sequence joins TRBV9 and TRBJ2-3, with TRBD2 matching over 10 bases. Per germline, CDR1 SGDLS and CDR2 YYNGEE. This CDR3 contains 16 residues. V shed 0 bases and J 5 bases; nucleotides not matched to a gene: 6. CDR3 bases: TGTGCCAGCAGCGTAGTCAGCGGGAGGGCCGGAGATACGCAGTATTTT. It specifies CASSVVSGRAGDTQYF.

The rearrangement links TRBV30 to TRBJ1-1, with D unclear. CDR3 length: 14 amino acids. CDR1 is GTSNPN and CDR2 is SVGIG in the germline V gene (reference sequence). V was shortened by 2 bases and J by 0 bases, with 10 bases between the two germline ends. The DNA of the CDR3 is TGTGCCTGGAGTCCCCCGAGGATGAACACTGAAGCTTTCTTT. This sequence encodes CAWSPPRMNTEAFF. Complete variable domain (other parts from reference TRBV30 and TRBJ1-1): SQTIHQWPATLVQPVGSPLSLECTVEGTSNPNLYWYRQAAGRGLQLLFYSVGIGQISSEVPQNLSASRPQDRQFILSSKKLLLSDSGFYLCAWSPPRMNTEAFFGQGTRLTVV.

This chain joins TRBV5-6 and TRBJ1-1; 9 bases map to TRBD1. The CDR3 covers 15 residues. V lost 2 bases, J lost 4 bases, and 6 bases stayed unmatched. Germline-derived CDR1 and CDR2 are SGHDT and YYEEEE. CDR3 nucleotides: TGTGCCAGCAGCTTAGGGACAGGGAGTACCACTGAAGCTTTCTTT. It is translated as CASSLGTGSTTEAFF.

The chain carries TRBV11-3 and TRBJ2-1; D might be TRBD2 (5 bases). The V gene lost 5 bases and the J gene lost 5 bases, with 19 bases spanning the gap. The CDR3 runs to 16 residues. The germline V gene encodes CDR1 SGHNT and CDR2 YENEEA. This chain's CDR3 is CASSPSWTAGHNEQFF. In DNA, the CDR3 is TGTGCCAGCAGCCCATCGTGGACCGCGGGTCACAATGAGCAGTTCTTC.